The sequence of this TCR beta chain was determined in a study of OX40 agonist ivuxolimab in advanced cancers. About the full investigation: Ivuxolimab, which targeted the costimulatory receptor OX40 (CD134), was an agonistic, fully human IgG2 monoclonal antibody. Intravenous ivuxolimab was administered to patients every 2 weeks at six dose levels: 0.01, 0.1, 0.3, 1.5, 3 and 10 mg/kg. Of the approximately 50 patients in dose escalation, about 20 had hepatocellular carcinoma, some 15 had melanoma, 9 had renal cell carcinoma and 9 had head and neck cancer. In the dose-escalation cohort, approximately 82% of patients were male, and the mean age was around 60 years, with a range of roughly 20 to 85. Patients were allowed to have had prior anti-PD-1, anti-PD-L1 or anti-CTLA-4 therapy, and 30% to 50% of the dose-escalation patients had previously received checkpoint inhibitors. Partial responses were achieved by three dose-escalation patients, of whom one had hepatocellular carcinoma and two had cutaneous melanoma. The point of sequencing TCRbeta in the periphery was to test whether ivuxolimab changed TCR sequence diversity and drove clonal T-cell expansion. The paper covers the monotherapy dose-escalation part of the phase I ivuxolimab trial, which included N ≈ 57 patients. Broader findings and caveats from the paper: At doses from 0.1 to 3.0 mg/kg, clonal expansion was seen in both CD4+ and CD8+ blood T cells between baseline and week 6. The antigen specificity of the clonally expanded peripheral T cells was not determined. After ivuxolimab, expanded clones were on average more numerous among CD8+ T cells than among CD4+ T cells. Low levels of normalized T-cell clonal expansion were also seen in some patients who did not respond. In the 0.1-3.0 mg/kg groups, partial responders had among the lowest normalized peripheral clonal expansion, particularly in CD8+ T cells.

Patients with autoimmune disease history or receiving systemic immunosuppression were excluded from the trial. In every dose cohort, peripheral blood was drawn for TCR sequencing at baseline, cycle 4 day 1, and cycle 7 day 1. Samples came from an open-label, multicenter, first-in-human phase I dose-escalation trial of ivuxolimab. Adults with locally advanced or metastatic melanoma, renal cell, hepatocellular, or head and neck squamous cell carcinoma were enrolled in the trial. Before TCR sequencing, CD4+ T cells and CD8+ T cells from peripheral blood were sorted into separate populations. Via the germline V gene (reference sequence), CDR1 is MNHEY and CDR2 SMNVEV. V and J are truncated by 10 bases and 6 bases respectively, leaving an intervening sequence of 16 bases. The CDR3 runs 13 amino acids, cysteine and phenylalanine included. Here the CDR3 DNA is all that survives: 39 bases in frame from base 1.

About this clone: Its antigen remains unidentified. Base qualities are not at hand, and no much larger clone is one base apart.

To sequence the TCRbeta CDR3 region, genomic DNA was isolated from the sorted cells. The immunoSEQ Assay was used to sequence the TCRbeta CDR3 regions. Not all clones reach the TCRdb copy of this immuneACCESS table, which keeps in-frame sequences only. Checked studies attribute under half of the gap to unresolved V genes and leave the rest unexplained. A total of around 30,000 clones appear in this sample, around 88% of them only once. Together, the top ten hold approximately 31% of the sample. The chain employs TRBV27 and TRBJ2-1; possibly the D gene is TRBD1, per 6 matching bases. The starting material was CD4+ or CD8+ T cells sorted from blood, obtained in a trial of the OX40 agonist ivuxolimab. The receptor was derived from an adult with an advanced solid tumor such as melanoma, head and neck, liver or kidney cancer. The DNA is TGTGCCACCTCGCTGGGCAGGGGCAATGAGCAGTTCTTC. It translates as CATSLGRGNEQFF.